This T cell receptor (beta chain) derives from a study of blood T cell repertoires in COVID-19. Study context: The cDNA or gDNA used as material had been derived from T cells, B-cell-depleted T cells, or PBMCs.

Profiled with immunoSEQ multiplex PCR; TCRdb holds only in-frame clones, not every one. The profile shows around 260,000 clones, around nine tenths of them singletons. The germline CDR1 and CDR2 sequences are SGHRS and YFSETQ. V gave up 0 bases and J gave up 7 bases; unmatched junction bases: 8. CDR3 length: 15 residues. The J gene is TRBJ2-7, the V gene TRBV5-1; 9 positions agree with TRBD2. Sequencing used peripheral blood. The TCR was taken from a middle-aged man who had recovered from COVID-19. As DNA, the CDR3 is TGCGCCAGCAGCTTGGAGGCTAGCGGGATATATGAGCAGTACTTC. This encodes CASSLEASGIYEQYF.